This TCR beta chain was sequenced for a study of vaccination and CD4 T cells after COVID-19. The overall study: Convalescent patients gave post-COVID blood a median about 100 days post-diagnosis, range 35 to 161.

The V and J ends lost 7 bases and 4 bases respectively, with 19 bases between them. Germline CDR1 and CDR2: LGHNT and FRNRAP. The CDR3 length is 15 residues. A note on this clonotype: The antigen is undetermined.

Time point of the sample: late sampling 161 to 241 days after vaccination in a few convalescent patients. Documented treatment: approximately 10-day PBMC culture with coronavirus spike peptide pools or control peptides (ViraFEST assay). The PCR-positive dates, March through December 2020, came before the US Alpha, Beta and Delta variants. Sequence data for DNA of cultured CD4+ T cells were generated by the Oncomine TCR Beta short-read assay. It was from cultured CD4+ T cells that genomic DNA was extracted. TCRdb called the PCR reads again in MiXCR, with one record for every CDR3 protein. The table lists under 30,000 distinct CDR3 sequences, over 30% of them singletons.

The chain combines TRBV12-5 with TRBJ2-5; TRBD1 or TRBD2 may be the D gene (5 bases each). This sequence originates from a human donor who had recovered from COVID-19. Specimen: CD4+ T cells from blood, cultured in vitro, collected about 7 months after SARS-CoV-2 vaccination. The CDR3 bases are TGTGCTAGTGCCCTACCGGGACCTGGGGGAGAGACCCAGTACTTC. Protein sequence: CASALPGPGGETQYF.